Listed below are T cell receptor beta chains from one sample, sequenced in a study of T cell responses to AZD1222 COVID-19 vaccine. Measured with immunoSEQ multiplex PCR; TCRdb has only the in-frame clones, and not every one. The sample holds around 140,000 clones, 91% seen once. This specimen was peripheral blood, taken 28 days after the second AZD1222 dose. These receptors were obtained from an adult who received the AZD1222 COVID-19 vaccine. Each CDR3 is given with its conserved first and last residue. Each record gives: V gene, J gene, CDR3 protein.

TRBV19,TRBJ2-3,CASSLDSGTPTDTQYF
TRBV6-6,TRBJ1-1,CASSYSRWTEAFF
TRBV29-1,TRBJ2-2,CSAGGLAGGLNTGELFF
TRBV4-1,TRBJ1-5,CASSNRAGNQPQHF
TRBV11-2,TRBJ1-4,CASSPWGDATNEKLFF
TRBV7-8,TRBJ1-2,CASSFRITDGYTF
TRBV18,TRBJ1-2,CASSPGRQYGYTF
TRBV3-1/TRBV3-2,TRBJ2-7,CASSQVWDSSYEQYF
TRBV5-8,TRBJ1-1,CASSPLTDPNTEAFF
TRBV6-5,TRBJ2-7,CASGRSYEQYF
TRBV18,TRBJ1-1,CASSPPSLEAFF
TRBV10-3,TRBJ2-1,CAISERGEWDEQFF
TRBV4-1,TRBJ1-3,CASSQGRRVGPTGNTIYF
TRBV6-5,TRBJ1-2,CASSNRGLDYGYTF
TRBV1,TRBJ1-3,CTSSQARTEGNTIYF
TRBV7-6,TRBJ2-1,CASSSTGGWQFF
TRBV6-2/TRBV6-3,TRBJ1-5,CASSNHRDQPQHF
TRBV4-1,TRBJ1-4,CASSQAGDRGEKLFF
TRBV14,TRBJ1-1,CASSRELNTEAFF
TRBV19,TRBJ2-5,CASSMGWGGQKTQYF
TRBV30,TRBJ1-2,CAWSLDYGYTF
TRBV5-1,TRBJ1-5,CASSLQGVENQPQHF
TRBV5-1,TRBJ2-7,CASTPDRVDEQYF
TRBV23-1,TRBJ2-1,CASGRDRYNEQFF
TRBV30,TRBJ2-7,CAWSSTSAGEQYF
TRBV19,TRBJ2-2,CASSPLAVVNTGELFF
TRBV5-1,TRBJ2-5,CASSLSGRVDETQYF
TRBV29-1,TRBJ1-1,CSVVGRLNTEAFF
TRBV24-1,TRBJ1-5,CATSDLPLGTQHF
TRBV30,TRBJ1-6,CAGRQGVSYNSPLHF
TRBV6-1,TRBJ1-1,CASSEGGWDTEAFF
TRBV5-1,TRBJ1-1,CASSPFYRGRANTEAFF
TRBV19,TRBJ2-1,CASTPPSGGANEQFF
TRBV5-6,TRBJ2-5,CASSLVAGVQETQYF
TRBV30,TRBJ1-2,CAWSESSWGYGYTF